These T cell receptor beta chains were read from a single sample in a study of T cells expressing NK-cell markers. TCRdb reanalyzed the 5' RACE reads, giving one entry per CDR3 protein sequence and no DNA. The sample's table shows 120,000 to 150,000 distinct CDR3 sequences. The sequencing input was blood T cells: a sorted CD56 or NKG2C T cell subset, CD4+ or CD8+ T cells, or bulk PBMC T cells (not recorded which). The receptors were sampled from a man between 18 and 35 years old in good health. CDR3s include the opening cysteine and the closing phenylalanine or tryptophan. Each record gives: V gene, J gene, CDR3 protein.

TRBV24-1	TRBJ2-7	CATSESGTGVHYEQYF
TRBV5-1	TRBJ1-1	CASSFGGGHQEAFF
TRBV6-2/TRBV6-3	TRBJ2-1	CASSPGQRSYNEQFF
TRBV6-2/TRBV6-3	TRBJ2-1	CASSYSGTSGNEQFF
TRBV18	TRBJ2-7	CASSPEGASPYEQYF
TRBV28	TRBJ2-7	CASSSPGTRDYEQYF
TRBV3-1	TRBJ1-2	CASSPETEHGYTF
TRBV7-9	TRBJ1-1	CASSLIDRGPEAFF
TRBV6-2/TRBV6-3	TRBJ2-1	CASSYLAEGSYNEQFF
TRBV7-9	TRBJ1-3	CASSFGQPFSGNTIYF
TRBV12-3/TRBV12-4	TRBJ2-1	CASSRTSPNEQFF
TRBV6-5	TRBJ2-3	CASSYNRLTPSTDTQYF
TRBV7-8	TRBJ2-7	CASSLLSNEQYF
TRBV29-1	TRBJ2-1	CSVDMTGGVDNEQFF
TRBV13	TRBJ2-1	CASSGRGDNEQFF
TRBV24-1	TRBJ2-3	CATSDWTSVDTQYF
TRBV12-3/TRBV12-4	TRBJ2-1	CASSSASGRRNEQFF
TRBV7-7	TRBJ2-2	CASSRRRDTGELFF
TRBV6-5	TRBJ2-7	CASSYGQGGAQYF
TRBV6-1	TRBJ2-7	CASSWTLPSYEQYF
TRBV10-3	TRBJ2-7	CAISEPGQNYEQYF
TRBV15	TRBJ2-1	CATSISKSSYNEQFF
TRBV5-6	TRBJ2-1	CASSLVFRTGAYNEQFF
TRBV30	TRBJ2-3	CAWSRGQGIDTQYF
TRBV15	TRBJ2-1	CATSSPTKSYNEQFF
TRBV30	TRBJ2-3	CAWSGPTDTQYF
TRBV7-6	TRBJ1-1	CASSLDLGGTEAFF
TRBV5-1	TRBJ1-2	CASSLADSPGGYTF
TRBV7-9	TRBJ2-7	CASSHWVQGAISYEQYF
TRBV14	TRBJ2-5	CASSSGTSGSRETQYF
TRBV19	TRBJ1-1	CASSIVAGLNTEAFF
TRBV5-4	TRBJ1-2	CASTLGRPSTPYGYTF
TRBV6-1	TRBJ1-2	CASRPGGTGYGYTF
TRBV5-1	TRBJ2-1	CASSWPGTSGSPANNEQFF
TRBV20-1	TRBJ1-4	CSARKKTFTTNEKLFF
TRBV5-4	TRBJ2-5	CASSSGEFQETQYF
TRBV24-1	TRBJ1-5	CATSDRALGQPQHF
TRBV5-6	TRBJ2-7	CASSPVGQAIYEQYF
TRBV6-5	TRBJ2-1	CASSYSVLAEYNEQFF
TRBV6-5	TRBJ2-3	CASSYSIRDRDTDTQYF
TRBV29-1	TRBJ2-1	CSVTGTTFLNEQFF